This TCR beta chain was documented in a study of OX40 agonist ivuxolimab in advanced cancers. Study-level background: Patients were roughly 87% male with ages roughly 23 to 90, mean around 61. General study results and limits: At doses 0.1 to 3.0 mg/kg, CD4+ and CD8+ clones expanded. Partial responders treated at 0.1-3.0 mg/kg exhibited clonal expansion among the lowest measured.

Regarding this clone: Its matching antigen is unknown.

Trimming left V 2 bases short and J 10 bases short, with 12 bases between. Looked up from germline, CDR1 is MNHEY and CDR2 is SVGAGI. This CDR3 comprises 14 residues. The investigators sampled blood at baseline, at cycle 4 day 1, and at cycle 7 day 1. Using immunoSEQ multiplex PCR, the repertoire was profiled, and TCRdb retains in-frame clones only, with some absent. The table records over 65,000 clones, around 91% of them present only once. This sample comprised CD4+ or CD8+ T cells sorted from blood, obtained in a trial of the OX40 agonist ivuxolimab. The chain couples TRBV6-5 to TRBJ1-6; a weak D match, TRBD1 (6 bases). The TCR originated in an adult with an advanced solid tumor such as melanoma, head and neck, liver or kidney cancer. The DNA for the CDR3 is TGTGCCAGCAGTTACCAACAGGGCAACTCACCCCTCCACTTT. Residues: CASSYQQGNSPLHF.